This passage covers 13 T cell receptor beta chains from one sample sequenced in a study of regulatory T cells in long-lasting Graves disease. iRepertoire HTBI primers and Arm-PCR of CDR3 regions built TCR beta libraries. MiXCR, run by TCRdb on the multiplex PCR reads, gives a single entry per CDR3 protein. Among about 540,000 distinct CDR3 sequences, roughly 13% were seen once, and the ten largest hold approximately 9.3%. Time point in this sample: newly diagnosed GD, antithyroid drugs for less than 3 months. From PBMCs, RNA was extracted and then used to make the TCR library. A further study also used this sample, focusing on T cells in Graves' hyperthyroidism and ophthalmopathy.

Sequenced material: peripheral blood mononuclear cells (PBMCs), taken at new diagnosis, from a patient treated with antithyroid drugs. These receptors were taken from a man in his thirties or forties with Graves disease.

This clonotype was seen repeatedly, ten times or more. The chain employs TRBV7-9 and TRBJ2-7; D is uncertain. V was clipped by 2 bases and J by 5 bases, with 10 bases between them. The CDR3 extends over 13 amino acids. Germline CDR1 reads SEHNR; CDR2 reads FQNEAQ (reference sequence). Here the CDR3 reads CASSLLVVNEQYF. In nucleotides, the CDR3 is TGTGCCAGCAGCTTACTAGTGGTTAACGAGCAGTACTTC.

In regard to this clonotype: A much more abundant neighbour one base away suggests this may be a read error. The chain carries TRBV7-9 and TRBJ1-1; weak D call: TRBD1 (5 bases). This CDR3 comprises 15 residues. CDR1 is SEHNR and CDR2 is FQNEAQ in the germline V gene (reference sequence). Deletions cut 2 bases from V and 0 bases from J, with 10 bases between. The CDR3 reads CASSLLTVVNTEAFF. In DNA form, the CDR3 reads TGTGCCAGCAGCTTACTGACAGTCGTGAACACTGAAGCTTTCTTT.

V gene TRBV29-1 combines with J gene TRBJ2-7, with TRBD2 matching 7 bases. The CDR3 loop spans 13 amino acids. CDR1 and CDR2 from the germline V gene are SQVTM and ANQGSEA. V lost 1 base and J lost 6; bases outside the gene matches: 6. The CDR3 spells CSVEGGSQSEQYF. The CDR3 DNA follows: TGCAGCGTTGAAGGCGGGAGTCAGAGCGAGCAGTACTTC.

The chain is built from TRBV10-3 and TRBJ2-7; no clear D. Germline CDR1 is ENHRY and CDR2 is SYGVKD. The CDR3 is 15 residues long. V gave up 0 bases and J gave up 2 bases, with 11 bases separating them. The CDR3 sequence is CAISESWSGAYEQYF. CDR3 DNA: TGTGCCATCAGTGAGTCTTGGTCCGGAGCCTACGAGCAGTACTTC.

In this sample, this clonotype turned up a few times. The chain links TRBV27 to TRBJ1-1; D is undetermined. Germline lookup yields CDR1 MNHEY and CDR2 SMNVEV (reference sequence). The CDR3 consists of 14 residues. The V end was cut by 7 bases, the J end by 3 bases, with 15 bases between. CDR3 in amino acids: CASNRENGYTEAFF. The CDR3 region has the DNA TGTGCCAGCAACCGGGAGAATGGATACACTGAAGCTTTCTTT.

This clonotype was seen repeatedly, ten times or more. This chain connects TRBV27 to TRBJ2-1; D perhaps matches TRBD2 (5 bases). Germline V lookup: CDR1 MNHEY, CDR2 SMNVEV (reference sequence). Trimming took 8 bases from V and 0 from J, leaving 17 bases between them. This CDR3 is 16 amino acids long. The CDR3 nucleotides read TGTGCCAGCTCACCAGGAGGTGCCAGCTCCTACAATGAGCAGTTCTTC. It is translated as CASSPGGASSYNEQFF.

The chain is built from TRBV5-4 and TRBJ2-5; 10 bases line up with TRBD2. The last part of the DNA fits TRBJ2-1 better; the J call may be wrong. Germline V gene sequence: CDR1 SGHNT, CDR2 YYREEE (reference sequence). CDR3 length: 16 amino acids. This chain's CDR3 is CASSLGAGGRINEQFF. The CDR3 nucleotides read TGTGCCAGCAGCTTGGGAGCGGGAGGGAGGATCAATGAGCAGTTCTTC.

This clonotype was seen ten or more times. The chain combines TRBV7-2 with TRBJ1-1; TRBD1 agrees at 7 bases. With 3 bases clipped from V and 0 bases from J, the junction kept 1 base outside the gene matches. Germline CDR1 and CDR2: SGHTA and FQGNSA. The CDR3 is 14 amino acids. The chain's CDR3 is CASSLGQMNTEAFF. CDR3 nucleotides: TGTGCCAGCAGCTTGGGACAGATGAACACTGAAGCTTTCTTT. Using reference TRBV7-2 and TRBJ1-1 for the parts outside the CDR3, the full variable domain is GAGVSQSPSNKVTEKGKDVELRCDPISGHTALYWYRQSLGQGLEFLIYFQGNSAPDKSGLPSDRFSAERTGGSVSTLTIQRTQQEDSAVYLCASSLGQMNTEAFFGQGTRLTVV.

The chain links TRBV9 to TRBJ2-5; D not certain. Germline CDR1 reads SGDLS; CDR2 reads YYNGEE. The V gene lost 0 bases and the J gene lost 7 bases, with 13 bases spanning the gap. The CDR3 is 14 residues long. For the CDR3, the DNA is TGTGCCAGCAGCGTAGATTCCCCCAGGAGGACCCAGTACTTC. Its protein is CASSVDSPRRTQYF.

The sample holds many counts of this clonotype. The V gene is TRBV7-9, the J gene TRBJ2-5; no clear D gene. The CDR3 runs 15 residues. The germline V gene has CDR1 SEHNR and CDR2 FQNEAQ (reference sequence). The V gene lost 5 bases and the J gene lost 5 bases, with 18 bases spanning the gap. The DNA for the CDR3 is TGTGCCAGCAGCCACCCGATTGTTTTGTTCGAGACCCAGTACTTC. Protein: CASSHPIVLFETQYF.

In this sample, this clonotype turned up many times. This sequence joins TRBV19 and TRBJ1-1, with unresolved D. Trimming cost V 7 bases and J 2 bases, with 20 bases left between them. CDR1 and CDR2 from the germline V gene are LNHDA and SQIVND (reference sequence). The CDR3 loop spans 16 amino acids. The DNA for the CDR3 is TGTGCCAGTATTCGAGGGTGGACCCCGAGAAACACTGAAGCTTTCTTT. Its translation is CASIRGWTPRNTEAFF.

This rearrangement joins TRBV5-1 to TRBJ2-2; 7 bases map to TRBD1. CDR3 size: 14 residues. Germline V gene sequence: CDR1 SGHRS, CDR2 YFSETQ. Germline trimming cut 6 bases from V and 3 bases from J; bases unmatched to any gene: 5. As DNA, the CDR3 is TGCGCCAGCAAGACCCAGGGGGACACCGGGGAGCTGTTTTTT. Protein product: CASKTQGDTGELFF.

The chain has TRBV11-1 and TRBJ1-4, with no clear D. Germline CDR1 reads SGHAT; CDR2 reads FQDESV (reference sequence). Deletions cut 0 bases from V and 10 bases from J, with 9 bases between. The length of the CDR3 is 13 residues. The CDR3, as DNA: TGTGCCAGCAGCTTAGCGCGAGAAGGAAAACTGTTTTTT. This gives the protein CASSLAREGKLFF.